These T cell receptor beta chains were read from a single sample in a study of T cell changes during pregnancy in multiple sclerosis. This table comes from immunoSEQ multiplex PCR, and its TCRdb copy is limited to in-frame clones, with some not included. The table has 30,000 or so clones, around nine tenths seen once. Sample: CD8+ T cells from peripheral blood mononuclear cells, taken after pregnancy. These receptors came from a female donor with multiple sclerosis, enrolled in a pregnancy study. Each CDR3 is given without its conserved first and last residue. Rows give clone size only sometimes, using once, few, many, or a class for an expanded clone.

J: TRBJ1-1
size: .
V: TRBV7-8
CDR3: ASSLAKNTEAF

J: TRBJ2-2
size: .
V: TRBV7-3
CDR3: ASSPRTSGMFLAGELF

J: TRBJ1-5
size: .
V: TRBV19
CDR3: ASSPWGGTSEGPQH

J: TRBJ2-1
size: .
V: TRBV5-4
CDR3: ASSLETSGSYEQF

J: TRBJ2-3
size: .
V: TRBV4-2
CDR3: ASSPPIAGEGTDTQY

J: TRBJ2-7
size: .
V: TRBV7-9
CDR3: ASSPVGGYEQY

J: TRBJ2-7
size: .
V: TRBV6-1
CDR3: ASSVGTGSWYEQY

J: TRBJ2-1
size: .
V: TRBV7-6
CDR3: ASSLVRAGLAGMYNEQF

J: TRBJ1-5
size: once
V: TRBV28
CDR3: ASSWDSENNQPQH

J: TRBJ2-7
size: .
V: TRBV7-9
CDR3: ASSPPLGTGYEQY

J: TRBJ2-3
size: .
V: TRBV5-1
CDR3: ASSLGTGRTTDTQY

J: TRBJ2-1
size: .
V: TRBV13
CDR3: ASSLEGTGGREQF

J: TRBJ1-1
size: .
V: TRBV27
CDR3: ASFRGLNTEAF

J: TRBJ1-5
size: .
V: TRBV4-1
CDR3: ASSQLAGDQPQH

J: TRBJ2-7
size: .
V: TRBV14
CDR3: ASSPGGPSGLAAYEQY

J: TRBJ2-3
size: .
V: TRBV7-9
CDR3: ASRLGAGVTDTQY

J: TRBJ2-7
size: .
V: TRBV7-2
CDR3: ASRLAGDPGQY

J: TRBJ2-7
size: .
V: TRBV5-4
CDR3: ASSGTGNEQY

J: TRBJ1-1
size: .
V: TRBV6-5
CDR3: ASSPNRETEAF

J: TRBJ2-2
size: .
V: TRBV7-7
CDR3: ASSHSTGANTGELF

J: TRBJ2-7
size: .
V: TRBV7-6
CDR3: ASSSETSLFEQY

J: TRBJ2-2
size: .
V: TRBV11-3
CDR3: ASSFSEVGELF

J: TRBJ2-1
size: .
V: TRBV19
CDR3: ASSPPGIAGLSNEQF

J: TRBJ2-7
size: .
V: TRBV2
CDR3: ACGLAASGGEQY

J: TRBJ2-5
size: once
V: TRBV4-2
CDR3: ASSQGGQGVETQY

J: TRBJ2-1
size: .
V: TRBV27
CDR3: ASSNRDRDYNEQF

J: TRBJ2-7
size: few
V: TRBV7-9
CDR3: ASSSGTGRHEQY

J: TRBJ1-1
size: .
V: TRBV9
CDR3: ASSVKSGNIDTEAF

J: TRBJ2-5
size: .
V: TRBV28
CDR3: ASSLTPTTRGKTQY

J: TRBJ2-3
size: once
V: TRBV11-2
CDR3: ASSFSGSFIWDTQY

J: TRBJ1-1
size: .
V: TRBV9
CDR3: ASSVRGQGSSEAF

J: TRBJ2-7
size: .
V: TRBV4-3
CDR3: ASSQDSRGPSDEQY

J: TRBJ2-1
size: once
V: TRBV5-1
CDR3: ASSLAASGRADEQF

J: TRBJ2-2
size: .
V: TRBV19
CDR3: ASLTSTGELF

J: TRBJ2-7
size: .
V: TRBV4-1
CDR3: ASSQPPLRPEDYEQY

J: TRBJ1-1
size: .
V: TRBV7-9
CDR3: ASSSPGHSNTEAF

J: TRBJ2-1
size: .
V: TRBV19
CDR3: ASSGLAGVQF

J: TRBJ2-7
size: .
V: TRBV5-1
CDR3: ASSLGQGSYEQY

J: TRBJ2-5
size: .
V: TRBV6-5
CDR3: ASSPDRGETQY

J: TRBJ2-1
size: .
V: TRBV28
CDR3: ASSPTGVRKF

J: TRBJ2-3
size: .
V: TRBV6-6
CDR3: ASSYNPVQGSDTQY

J: TRBJ2-3
size: few
V: TRBV15
CDR3: ATSGTGTDTQY

J: TRBJ2-1
size: .
V: TRBV21-1
CDR3: ASSRRVNNEQF

J: TRBJ2-2
size: .
V: TRBV7-3
CDR3: ASKGENPNTGELF

J: TRBJ1-3
size: .
V: TRBV28
CDR3: ASSLLRISGNTIY

J: TRBJ2-1
size: .
V: TRBV9
CDR3: ASSVSSGKANEQF

J: TRBJ2-5
size: .
V: TRBV6-6
CDR3: ASSLGSETQY

J: TRBJ2-7
size: .
V: TRBV2
CDR3: ARSRIRTGPYEQY